Given below is one T cell receptor beta chain in context. The data stem from a study of T cell repertoires in cytomegalovirus infection. TCRdb ran MiXCR on the reads and lists one entry per CDR3 protein. The sample has approximately 630,000 distinct CDR3 sequences; 20% to 25% are singletons. J gave up 2 bases and V 3 bases, and 3 bases lay outside the gene matches. The CDR3 has 16 residues. Germline CDR1 is SGHRS and CDR2 is YFSETQ. J is TRBJ1-4 and V is TRBV5-1, with TRBD1 matching over 11 bases. The clonotype originates from a human donor in good health (CMV status not recorded). Some clones in this sample may be carry-over from other donors' samples. The specimen was CD8+ T cells from PBMCs. The CDR3 nucleotides are TGCGCCAGCAGCTCGAGGACAGGGGGCACTAATGAAAAACTGTTTTTT. This sequence encodes CASSSRTGGTNEKLFF.